This T cell receptor (beta chain) emerged from a study of CD8 T cells in ankylosing spondylitis. Study-level results: One TCR beta motif, made up of several highly homologous variants, appeared characteristic of ankylosing spondylitis blood. The authors reported significant enrichment of disease-linked clones in matched ankylosing spondylitis synovial fluid. In reactive arthritis synovial fluid and blood, some motif variants had been reported before. Relatively rare in peripheral blood, disease-linked clones were also CD8+.

This CDR3 is built from 15 residues. CDR1 and CDR2 (germline): SGHRS, YFSETQ. V was trimmed by 2 bases and J by 4 bases, leaving 15 bases between them. Only a few counts were recorded for this clonotype. The antigen is not known. Quantitative 5'-RACE with molecular barcodes generated TCR beta libraries. MiXCR was run by TCRdb on the 5' RACE reads, yielding one entry per CDR3 protein. The repertoire holds some 840,000 distinct CDR3 sequences, with 12% as singletons. Source material: blood, either unsorted or a sorted T cell fraction (not recorded which). The chain employs TRBV5-1 and TRBJ2-5, with a possible D match to TRBD2 (6 bases). The source of this sequence is a male donor with ankylosing spondylitis. CDR3 coding DNA: TGCGCCAGCAGCTTTCTTGGCGGGGCTGCAGAGACCCAGTACTTC. Its protein product is CASSFLGGAAETQYF.